One sample yielded the 22 T cell receptor beta chains listed below, sequenced in a study of OX40 agonist ivuxolimab in advanced cancers. Libraries were constructed by the immunoSEQ multiplex PCR assay. As stored in TCRdb, this immuneACCESS dataset retains in-frame rearrangements with V and J assigned. A fraction of the clones does not appear; measured against another copy, unresolved V genes explain less than half of the discrepancy, and the remainder lacks a known reason. This sample comprises 62,000 or so clones, 86% of them detected only once. Clones ranked in the top ten supply 2% to 2.5% of the sample. Sequences were derived from CD4+ or CD8+ T cells sorted from blood, sampled in a trial of the OX40 agonist ivuxolimab. These receptors were collected from an adult with an advanced solid tumor such as melanoma, head and neck, liver or kidney cancer.

This chain connects TRBV12-5 to TRBJ1-2; TRBD1 aligns across 8 bases. The germline V gene encodes CDR1 LGHNT and CDR2 FRNRAP. This CDR3 is 19 amino acids long. V lost 0 bases and J lost 4; bases outside the gene matches: 16. CDR3 nucleotide sequence: TGTGCTAGTGGTTTGGTAACAAAACAGGGGGTGGCGCCGGCCTATGGCTACACCTTC. Translating it yields CASGLVTKQGVAPAYGYTF.

The chain is built from TRBV19 and TRBJ2-5; D is possibly TRBD1 or TRBD2 (5 bases each). The germline gives CDR1 LNHDA, CDR2 SQIVND (reference sequence). The V gene lost 3 bases and the J gene lost 1 base, with 9 bases spanning the gap. The length of the CDR3 is 14 residues. The CDR3 protein is CASSIHGGQETQYF. As DNA, the CDR3 is TGTGCCAGTAGTATCCATGGGGGCCAAGAGACCCAGTACTTC. Full variable domain (outside the CDR3, taken from reference TRBV19 and TRBJ2-5): DGGITQSPKYLFRKEGQNVTLSCEQNLNHDAMYWYRQDPGQGLRLIYYSQIVNDFQKGDIAEGYSVSREKKESFPLTVTSAQKNPTAFYLCASSIHGGQETQYFGPGTRLLVL.

J is TRBJ1-2 and V is TRBV5-1, with D perhaps matching TRBD1 (6 bases). The V gene's germline CDR1 is SGHRS and CDR2 YFSETQ. Trimming took off 0 bases at V and 7 bases at J, with 16 bases between the two ends. The CDR3 contains 15 residues. CDR3 protein: CASSLGADRLSGYTF. In nucleotides, the CDR3 is TGCGCCAGCAGCTTGGGGGCAGACAGGCTCTCTGGCTACACCTTC.

The chain joins TRBV6-5 to TRBJ2-1; 7 positions match TRBD2. The germline gives CDR1 MNHEY, CDR2 SVGAGI. The trim removed 10 bases at V and 9 bases at J, leaving 9 bases unmatched. This CDR3 has 12 residues. The CDR3 coding sequence is TGTGCCACCATGACTAGCTGGGGTGAGCAGTTCTTC. Residues: CATMTSWGEQFF.

The chain employs TRBV7-9 and TRBJ2-6, with 12 nucleotides matching TRBD1. V was pared by 5 bases and J by 3 bases, with 11 bases of the junction left unmatched. The CDR3 has 19 amino acids. Germline CDR1 SEHNR, CDR2 FQNEAQ (reference sequence). For the CDR3, the DNA is TGTGCCAGCAGCCCAGGCCGGGGACAGGGGGCGCTTGGGGCCAACGTCCTGACTTTC. It is translated as CASSPGRGQGALGANVLTF.

Turning to this clone: One end of the junction varies from germline; a read error may be responsible. The chain couples TRBV5-1 to TRBJ1-1; unclear D gene. Germline loops: CDR1 SGHRS, CDR2 YFSETQ. The CDR3 has 13 residues. CDR3 in DNA: TGCGCCAGCGGCTTTCGCCAAGACACTGAAGCTTTCTTT. Its protein is CASGFRQDTEAFF.

The chain uses TRBV23-1 and TRBJ2-3; 8 bases fit TRBD2. TRBV23-1 is annotated as an ORF whose role is uncertain. CDR3 length: 12 amino acids. J was trimmed by 8 bases and V by 4 bases; bases with no gene match: 2. CDR3 in DNA: TGCGCCAGCAGTCGGGCGGGAGGTACGCAGTATTTT. It yields the protein CASSRAGGTQYF.

J is TRBJ2-7 and V is TRBV9; the D call may be TRBD1 or TRBD2 (6 bases each). Germline lookup yields CDR1 SGDLS and CDR2 YYNGEE. V was shortened by 4 bases and J by 2 bases, with 13 bases between the two germline ends. This CDR3 is 14 amino acids long. Written as DNA, the CDR3 is TGTGCCAGCAGCCCCCGGGGGCTGACCTACGAGCAGTACTTC. Encoded protein: CASSPRGLTYEQYF.

The CDR3 bases are TGCGCCAGCAGCTTGAGCTCCGGGGGCGTTGAGACCCAGTACTTC. It encodes CASSLSSGGVETQYF. The chain couples TRBV5-1 to TRBJ2-5; either TRBD1 or TRBD2 may supply D (6 bases each). V shed 1 base and J shed 5 bases, with 15 bases lying between them. The CDR3 runs 15 residues. Germline loops: CDR1 SGHRS, CDR2 YFSETQ.

The chain has TRBV18 and TRBJ1-5; no clear D gene. CDR1 is KGHSH and CDR2 is LQKENI in the germline V gene. V shed 1 base and J shed 1 base, with 2 bases lying between them. The CDR3 covers 13 residues. CDR3 nucleotide sequence: TGTGCCAGCTCACCACAGAGCAATCAGCCCCAGCATTTT. This encodes CASSPQSNQPQHF. Looking up the rest from reference TRBV18 and TRBJ1-5 gives the full variable domain: NAGVMQNPRHLVRRRGQEARLRCSPMKGHSHVYWYRQLPEEGLKFMVYLQKENIIDESGMPKERFSAEFPKEGPSILRIQQVVRGDSAAYFCASSPQSNQPQHFGDGTRLSIL.

The CDR3 spells CASSGPWDTGELFF. The CDR3 bases are TGTGCCAGCAGCGGGCCTTGGGACACCGGGGAGCTGTTTTTT. The rearrangement uses TRBV5-4 and TRBJ2-2; D is unclear. This CDR3 is 14 amino acids long. Germline CDR1 reads SGHNT; CDR2 reads YYREEE (reference sequence). V was pared by 4 bases and J by 3 bases, with 10 bases between. The full variable domain, its missing parts supplied by reference TRBV5-4 and TRBJ2-2, is ETGVTQSPTHLIKTRGQQVTLRCSSQSGHNTVSWYQQALGQGPQFIFQYYREEENGRGNFPPRFSGLQFPNYSSELNVNALELDDSALYLCASSGPWDTGELFFGEGSRLTVL.

This rearrangement joins TRBV5-4 to TRBJ2-2; 8 positions match TRBD1. V lost 5 bases and J lost 4; bases outside the gene matches: 7. Germline CDR1 is SGHNT and CDR2 is YYREEE (reference sequence). The CDR3 length is 15 residues. CDR3 loop: CASRLDRGGTGELFF. CDR3 sequence (DNA): TGTGCCAGCAGGCTAGACAGGGGAGGCACCGGGGAGCTGTTTTTT.

The rearrangement joins TRBV6-4 to TRBJ2-1; TRBD2 agrees at 12 bases. The CDR3 runs to 19 residues. Germline V lookup: CDR1 MRHNA, CDR2 SNTAGT. V lost 5 bases and J lost 0; bases outside the gene matches: 11. The CDR3 region is CASSPTGLAGLSSYNEQFF. CDR3 in DNA: TGTGCCAGCAGTCCAACGGGACTAGCGGGCCTGAGCTCCTACAATGAGCAGTTCTTC.

On this clone: Relative to the germline gene, one junction end is altered; a read error may explain this. The sample holds other DNA sequences that translate to the same CDR3. The chain uses TRBV7-9 and TRBJ2-1; possible D gene TRBD2, 5 bases. Per the germline V gene, CDR1 is SEHNR and CDR2 is FQNEAQ (reference sequence). CDR3 length: 19 residues. CDR3 coding DNA: TGCGCCAGCAGCCCCTCCGTGAGAGCTAGCAAGAGCTCCTACAATGAGCAGTTCTTC. Protein sequence: CASSPSVRASKSSYNEQFF.

This rearrangement joins TRBV11-2 to TRBJ2-7, with 7 bases identical to TRBD1. This CDR3 contains 17 residues. Unmatched junction bases numbered 9, after V lost 1 base and J lost 0 bases. The germline gives CDR1 SGHAT, CDR2 FQNNGV. As DNA, the CDR3 is TGTGCCAGCAGCTTAGGTCGGGGACAGCTTAGCTCCTACGAGCAGTACTTC. Its translation is CASSLGRGQLSSYEQYF.

This chain links TRBV4-1 with TRBJ2-2; 7 positions agree with TRBD2. The CDR3 has 17 amino acids. The ends lost 4 bases at V and 1 base at J; junction bases unmatched: 9. The germline V gene has CDR1 MGHRA and CDR2 YSYEKL. CDR3 protein: CASSLSGGGGNTGELFF. The CDR3 DNA is TGCGCCAGCAGCCTTTCGGGAGGTGGGGGGAACACCGGGGAGCTGTTTTTT.

V usage is TRBV7-9 and J usage is TRBJ2-4; D possibly matches TRBD1 or TRBD2 (5 bases each). The CDR3 has 17 amino acids. Germline V CDR1 and CDR2: SEHNR, FQNEAQ (reference sequence). V was cut by 1 base and J by 3 bases, with 16 bases left in between. In DNA form, the CDR3 reads TGTGCCAGCAGCTTAGTGGGCCAGGGAGATCTCAAAAACATTCAGTACTTC. Translated, it gives CASSLVGQGDLKNIQYF.

The CDR3 region is CASSSGTGRAGANVLTF. The CDR3 coding sequence is TGTGCCAGCAGCTCGGGGACAGGGAGGGCTGGGGCCAACGTCCTGACTTTC. This chain uses TRBV7-3 with TRBJ2-6; the match to TRBD1 covers 9 bases. Trimming at V came to 4 bases and at J to 2 bases, leaving 6 bases not matched to a gene. CDR3 length equals 17 residues. Germline assignment: CDR1 SGHTA and CDR2 FQGTGA. Drawing the rest from reference TRBV7-3 and TRBJ2-6, the complete variable domain is GAGVSQTPSNKVTEKGKYVELRCDPISGHTALYWYRQSLGQGPEFLIYFQGTGAADDSGLPNDRFFAVRPEGSVSTLKIQRTERGDSAVYLCASSSGTGRAGANVLTFGAGSRLTVL.

The V gene is TRBV18, the J gene TRBJ1-4, with no clear D. V was clipped by 4 bases and J by 8 bases, with 11 bases between them. Germline V gene data show CDR1 as KGHSH and CDR2 as LQKENI. This CDR3 is built from 13 residues. The CDR3 spells CASSRSRTEKLFF. The CDR3 coding sequence is TGTGCCAGCTCACGGTCAAGGACCGAAAAACTGTTTTTT.

The chain couples TRBV4-2 to TRBJ2-5; D ambiguous. From germline, CDR1 is LGHNA and CDR2 YNFKEQ. This CDR3 has 15 residues. V dropped 4 bases and J dropped 4 bases, with 16 bases sitting between them. The CDR3 nucleotides are TGTGCCAGCAGCCCCTCAGACCTGAGTAGAGAGACCCAGTACTTC. As protein: CASSPSDLSRETQYF.

The V and J genes are TRBV7-3 and TRBJ2-7, with no clear D. The CDR3 has 14 amino acids. CDR1 SGHTA and CDR2 FQGTGA come from the germline V gene. Trimming took off 0 bases at V and 1 base at J, with 7 bases between the two ends. The CDR3 sequence: CASSLTPDSYEQYF. As DNA, the CDR3 is TGTGCCAGCAGCTTAACTCCCGATTCCTACGAGCAGTACTTC.

The chain couples TRBV5-1 to TRBJ2-3; possible D gene TRBD1, 5 bases. CDR3 length: 13 amino acids. The V end lost 1 base, the J end lost 5 bases, and 8 bases lay between the germline ends. CDR1 and CDR2 (germline): SGHRS, YFSETQ. The CDR3 DNA reads TGCGCCAGCAGCTTGATGGACATAGATACGCAGTATTTT. Amino acid sequence: CASSLMDIDTQYF.